This T cell receptor beta chain was profiled in a study of CD8+CD57+ T cells in acquired aplastic anemia. Study results and limitations: A set of about 30 CD8+ CDR3 sequences was shared between patients and controls, and these sequences appeared highly expressed in patients. With respect to CD8+ Simpson's diversity, patients and controls did not differ significantly.

This CDR3 is 16 amino acids long. The J segment lost 0 bases and the V segment lost 4 bases, leaving 5 bases of the junction unmatched. CDR1 and CDR2 from the germline V gene are SNHLY and FYNNEI. As to this clonotype: Its antigen is not identified.

Investigators profiled TCR beta VDJ and CDR3 from genomic DNA template. TCRdb independently ran MiXCR on the reads; one entry per CDR3 protein. The sample carries under 500,000 distinct CDR3 sequences, about a third recorded once. Previously, flow cytometry had revealed CD8+CD57+ cell expansion in the patients chosen for sequencing. This sequence originates from a human donor with aplastic anemia. Sequencing input: sorted CD4+, CD8+, or CD8+CD57+ T cells (not recorded which) from PBMCs. The rearrangement links TRBV2 to TRBJ2-3; TRBD1 agrees at 9 bases. CDR3 sequence: CASSATGGASTDTQYF. Here the CDR3 DNA reads TGTGCCAGCAGTGCGACAGGGGGGGCTAGCACAGATACGCAGTATTTT.